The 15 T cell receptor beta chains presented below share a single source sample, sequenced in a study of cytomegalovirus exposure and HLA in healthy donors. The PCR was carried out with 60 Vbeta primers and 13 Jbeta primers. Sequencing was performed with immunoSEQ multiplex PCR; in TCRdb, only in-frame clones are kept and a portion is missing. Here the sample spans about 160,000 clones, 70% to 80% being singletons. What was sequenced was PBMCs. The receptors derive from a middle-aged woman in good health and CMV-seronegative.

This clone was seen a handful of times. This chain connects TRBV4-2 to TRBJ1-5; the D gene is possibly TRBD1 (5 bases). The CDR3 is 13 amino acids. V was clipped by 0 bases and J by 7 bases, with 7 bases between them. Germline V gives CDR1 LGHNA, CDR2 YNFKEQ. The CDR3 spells CASSQEGGQPQHF. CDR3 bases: TGTGCCAGCAGCCAAGAGGGGGGGCAGCCCCAGCATTTT.

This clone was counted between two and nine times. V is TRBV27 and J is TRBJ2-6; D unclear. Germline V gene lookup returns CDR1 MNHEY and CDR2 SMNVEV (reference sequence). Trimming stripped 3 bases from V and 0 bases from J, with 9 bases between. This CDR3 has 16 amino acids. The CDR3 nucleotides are TGTGCCAGCAGTTTGTTCCGGAGCTCTGGGGCCAACGTCCTGACTTTC. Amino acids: CASSLFRSSGANVLTF.

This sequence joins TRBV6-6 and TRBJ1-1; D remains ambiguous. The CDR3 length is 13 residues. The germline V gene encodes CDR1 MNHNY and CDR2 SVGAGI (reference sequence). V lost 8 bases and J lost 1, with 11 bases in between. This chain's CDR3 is CASLLLGNTEAFF. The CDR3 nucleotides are TGTGCCAGCTTGCTACTCGGGAACACTGAAGCTTTCTTT.

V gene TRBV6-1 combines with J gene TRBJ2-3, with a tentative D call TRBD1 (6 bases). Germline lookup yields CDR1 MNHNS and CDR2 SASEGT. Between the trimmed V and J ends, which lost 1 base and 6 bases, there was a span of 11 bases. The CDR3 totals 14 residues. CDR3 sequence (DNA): TGTGCCAGCAGTGAAGGAGGGGGTTGGGATACGCAGTATTTT. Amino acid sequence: CASSEGGGWDTQYF.

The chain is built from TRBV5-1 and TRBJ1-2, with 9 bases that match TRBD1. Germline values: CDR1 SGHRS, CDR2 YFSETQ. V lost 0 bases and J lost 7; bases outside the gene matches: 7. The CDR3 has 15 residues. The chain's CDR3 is CASSLELQGASGYTF. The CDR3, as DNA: TGCGCCAGCAGCTTGGAACTACAGGGGGCAAGTGGCTACACCTTC.

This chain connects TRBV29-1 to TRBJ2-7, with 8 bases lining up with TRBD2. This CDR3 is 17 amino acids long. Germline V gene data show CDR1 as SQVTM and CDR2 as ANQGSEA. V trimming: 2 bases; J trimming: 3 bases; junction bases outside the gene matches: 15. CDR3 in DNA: TGCAGCGTTGAACGAGAGCGGGAGCCAAAAGGCGTCTACGAGCAGTACTTC. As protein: CSVEREREPKGVYEQYF.

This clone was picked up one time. The CDR3 spells CASRLTGGETQYF. CDR3 coding DNA: TGTGCCAGCAGACTGACGGGGGGAGAGACCCAGTACTTC. The chain joins TRBV27 to TRBJ2-5; 7 bases match TRBD2. CDR3 length equals 13 residues. Germline V lookup: CDR1 MNHEY, CDR2 SMNVEV (reference sequence). V lost 6 bases to trimming and J lost 4 bases; unmatched junction nucleotides: 5.

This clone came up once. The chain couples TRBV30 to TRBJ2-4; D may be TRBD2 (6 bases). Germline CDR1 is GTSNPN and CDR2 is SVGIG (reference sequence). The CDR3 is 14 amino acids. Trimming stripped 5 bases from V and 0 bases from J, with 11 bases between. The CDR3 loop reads CAWGDFLAKNIQYF. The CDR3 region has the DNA TGTGCCTGGGGGGACTTTCTAGCCAAAAACATTCAGTACTTC. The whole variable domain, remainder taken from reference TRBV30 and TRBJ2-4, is SQTIHQWPATLVQPVGSPLSLECTVEGTSNPNLYWYRQAAGRGLQLLFYSVGIGQISSEVPQNLSASRPQDRQFILSSKKLLLSDSGFYLCAWGDFLAKNIQYFGAGTRLSVL.

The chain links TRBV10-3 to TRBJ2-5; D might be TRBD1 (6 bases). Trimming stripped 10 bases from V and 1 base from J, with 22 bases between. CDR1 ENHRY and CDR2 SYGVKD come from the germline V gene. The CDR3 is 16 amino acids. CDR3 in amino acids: CATPKGEKLGQETQYF. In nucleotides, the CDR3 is TGTGCCACCCCCAAGGGGGAAAAACTAGGCCAAGAGACCCAGTACTTC.

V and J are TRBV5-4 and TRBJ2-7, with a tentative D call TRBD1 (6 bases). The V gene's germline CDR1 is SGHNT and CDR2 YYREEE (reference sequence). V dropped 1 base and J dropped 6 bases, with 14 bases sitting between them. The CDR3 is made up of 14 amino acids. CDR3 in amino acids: CASSLLDRSSEQYF. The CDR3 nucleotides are TGTGCCAGCAGCTTGTTAGACAGGTCTAGCGAGCAGTACTTC.

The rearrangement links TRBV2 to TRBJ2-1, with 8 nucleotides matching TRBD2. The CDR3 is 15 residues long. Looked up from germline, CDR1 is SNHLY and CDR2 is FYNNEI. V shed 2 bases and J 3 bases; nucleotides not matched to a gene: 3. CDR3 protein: CASSERTSGYNEQFF. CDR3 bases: TGTGCCAGCAGTGAAAGAACTAGCGGCTACAATGAGCAGTTCTTC.

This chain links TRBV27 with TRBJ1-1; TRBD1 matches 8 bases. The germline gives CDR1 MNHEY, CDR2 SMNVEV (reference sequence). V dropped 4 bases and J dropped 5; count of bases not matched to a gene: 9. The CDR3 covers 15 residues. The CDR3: CASSSIYRGDTEAFF. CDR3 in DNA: TGTGCCAGCAGTTCTATTTACAGGGGGGATACTGAAGCTTTCTTT.

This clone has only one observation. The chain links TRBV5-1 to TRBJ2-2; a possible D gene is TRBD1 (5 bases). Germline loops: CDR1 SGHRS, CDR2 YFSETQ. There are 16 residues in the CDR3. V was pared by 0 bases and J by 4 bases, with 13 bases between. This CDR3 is CASSLEGQGPTGELFF. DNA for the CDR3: TGCGCCAGCAGCTTGGAGGGTCAGGGTCCCACCGGGGAGCTGTTTTTT.

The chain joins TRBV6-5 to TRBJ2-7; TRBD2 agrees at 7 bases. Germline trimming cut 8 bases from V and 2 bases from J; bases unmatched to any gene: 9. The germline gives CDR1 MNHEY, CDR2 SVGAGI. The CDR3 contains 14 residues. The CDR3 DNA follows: TGTGCCAGCGCCCCTTGGCGGGGGACCTACGAGCAGTACTTC. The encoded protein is CASAPWRGTYEQYF.

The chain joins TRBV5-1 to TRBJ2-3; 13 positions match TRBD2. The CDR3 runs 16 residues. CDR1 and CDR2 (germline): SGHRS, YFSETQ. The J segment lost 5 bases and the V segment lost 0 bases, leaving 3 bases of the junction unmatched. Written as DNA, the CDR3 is TGCGCCAGCAGCTTGGGGACTAGCGGGAGAGAAGATACGCAGTATTTT. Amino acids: CASSLGTSGREDTQYF.